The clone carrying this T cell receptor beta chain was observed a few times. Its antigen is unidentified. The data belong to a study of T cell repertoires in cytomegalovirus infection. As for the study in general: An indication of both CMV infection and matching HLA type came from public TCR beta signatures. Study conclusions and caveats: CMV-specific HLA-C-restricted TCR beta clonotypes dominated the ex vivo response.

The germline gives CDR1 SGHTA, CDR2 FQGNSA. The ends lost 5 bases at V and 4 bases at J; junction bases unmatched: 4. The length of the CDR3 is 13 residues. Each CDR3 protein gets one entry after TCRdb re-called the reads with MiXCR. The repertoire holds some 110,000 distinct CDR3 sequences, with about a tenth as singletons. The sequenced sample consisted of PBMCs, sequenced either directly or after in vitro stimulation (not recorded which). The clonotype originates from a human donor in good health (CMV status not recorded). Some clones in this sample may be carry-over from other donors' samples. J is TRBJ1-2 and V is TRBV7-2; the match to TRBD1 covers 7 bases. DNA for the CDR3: TGTGCCAGCAGCGTTGACAGGGCCTATGGCTACACCTTC. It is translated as CASSVDRAYGYTF.